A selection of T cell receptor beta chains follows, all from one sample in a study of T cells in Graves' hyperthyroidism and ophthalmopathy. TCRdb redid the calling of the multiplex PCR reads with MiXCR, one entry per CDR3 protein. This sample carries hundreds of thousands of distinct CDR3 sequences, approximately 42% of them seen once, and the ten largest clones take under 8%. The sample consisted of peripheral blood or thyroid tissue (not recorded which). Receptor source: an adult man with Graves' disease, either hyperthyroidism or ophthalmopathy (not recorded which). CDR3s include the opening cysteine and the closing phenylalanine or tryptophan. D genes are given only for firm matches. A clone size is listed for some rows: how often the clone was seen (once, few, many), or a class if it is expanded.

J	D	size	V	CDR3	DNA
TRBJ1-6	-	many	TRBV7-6	CASSLAARGSSPLHF	TGTGCCAGCAGCTTAGCGGCCAGGGGCAGTTCACCCCTCCACTTT
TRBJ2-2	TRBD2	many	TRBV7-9	CASIIAGANTGELFF	TGTGCCAGCATCATAGCGGGAGCGAACACCGGGGAGCTGTTTTTT
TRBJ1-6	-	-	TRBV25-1	CASRKGFGISPLHF	TGTGCCAGCAGGAAGGGTTTTGGAATTTCACCCCTCCACTTT
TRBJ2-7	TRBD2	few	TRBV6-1	CASSEAHSGNYEQYF	TGTGCCAGCAGTGAGGCCCATAGCGGGAACTACGAGCAGTACTTC
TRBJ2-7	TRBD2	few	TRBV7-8	CASTPLAGGPGYEQYF	TGCGCCAGCACCCCCCTAGCGGGAGGGCCCGGGTACGAGCAGTACTTC
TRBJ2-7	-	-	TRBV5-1	CASSLGGAGAYEQYF	TGCGCCAGCAGCTTGGGAGGAGCGGGCGCCTACGAGCAGTACTTC
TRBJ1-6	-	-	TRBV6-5	CASGRVSYNSPLHF	TGTGCCAGCGGTCGGGTTTCCTATAATTCACCCCTCCACTTT
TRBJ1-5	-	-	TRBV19	CASSMVPGGSPQHF	TGTGCCAGTAGTATGGTCCCGGGAGGCAGTCCCCAGCATTTT
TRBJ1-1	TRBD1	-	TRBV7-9	CASSVRQGDTEAFF	TGTGCCAGCAGCGTAAGACAGGGGGACACTGAAGCTTTCTTT
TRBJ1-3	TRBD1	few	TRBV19	CASSIPRTGQGNTIYF	TGTGCCAGTAGTATCCCCCGGACAGGACAAGGAAACACCATATATTTT
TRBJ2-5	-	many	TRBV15	CATSLTPTGETQYF	TGTGCCACCAGTCTGACGCCGACGGGGGAGACCCAGTACTTC
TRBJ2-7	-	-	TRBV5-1	CASSLDGWAYEQYF	TGCGCCAGCAGCTTGGACGGGTGGGCCTACGAGCAGTACTTC
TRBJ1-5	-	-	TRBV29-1	CSVDRSTRNQPQHF	TGCAGCGTTGACAGGTCGACACGAAATCAGCCCCAGCATTTT
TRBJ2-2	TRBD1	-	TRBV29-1	CSVTGQGVAGELFF	TGCAGCGTTACGGGACAGGGGGTGGCCGGGGAGCTGTTTTTT
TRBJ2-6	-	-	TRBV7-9	CASSLAGLGANVLTF	TGTGCCAGCAGCTTAGCGGGTCTTGGGGCCAACGTCCTGACTTTC
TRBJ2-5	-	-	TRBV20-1	CSASPGGRGKETQYF	TGCAGTGCCAGTCCCGGGGGTCGGGGGAAAGAGACCCAGTACTTC
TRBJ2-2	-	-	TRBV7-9	CASSSVSTGELFF	TGTGCCAGCAGCTCTGTATCCACCGGGGAGCTGTTTTTT
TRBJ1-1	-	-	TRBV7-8	CASSVVRTQDTEAFF	TGTGCCAGCAGCGTTGTCCGGACGCAGGACACTGAAGCTTTCTTT
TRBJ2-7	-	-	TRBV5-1	CASSLDEGLINEQYF	TGCGCCAGCAGCTTGGATGAAGGGCTTATCAACGAGCAGTACTTC
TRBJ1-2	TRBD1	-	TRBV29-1	CSARGQGAYGYTF	TGCAGCGCTAGGGGACAGGGGGCTTATGGCTACACCTTC
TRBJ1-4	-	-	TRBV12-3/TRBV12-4	CASRVQTLSF	TGTGCCAGCAGGGTACAGACTCTTTCTTTT
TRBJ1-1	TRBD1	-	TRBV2	CASSSSGQGYTEAFF	TGTGCCAGCAGTTCCTCCGGACAGGGGTACACTGAAGCTTTCTTT
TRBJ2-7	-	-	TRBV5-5	CASSNRDEQYF	TGTGCCAGTAGTAATCGGGACGAGCAGTACTTC
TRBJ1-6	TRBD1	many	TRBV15	CATSRDLGQNSPLHF	TGTGCCACCAGCAGAGATTTGGGACAGAATTCACCCCTCCACTTT
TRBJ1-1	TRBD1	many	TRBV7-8	CASSLGGQVEAFF	TGTGCCAGCAGCTTGGGAGGACAGGTGGAAGCTTTCTTT
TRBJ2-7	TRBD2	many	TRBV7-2	CASSSTSGGYEQYF	TGTGCCAGCAGCTCGACTAGCGGGGGTTACGAGCAGTACTTC
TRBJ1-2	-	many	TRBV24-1	CATSGQGDGYTF	TGTGCCACCAGTGGGCAGGGAGATGGCTACACCTTC
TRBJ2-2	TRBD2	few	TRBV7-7	CASSSYPASGEVGELFF	TGTGCTAGCAGCTCCTACCCCGCTAGCGGGGAGGTCGGGGAGCTGTTTTTT
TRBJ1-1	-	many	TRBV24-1	CATSVGGNTEAFF	TGTGCCACCAGTGTCGGGGGAAACACTGAAGCTTTCTTT
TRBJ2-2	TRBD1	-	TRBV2	CASSVFGTGSLSGELFF	TGTGCCAGCAGTGTTTTCGGGACAGGGAGTTTGTCCGGGGAGCTGTTTTTT
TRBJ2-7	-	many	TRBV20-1	CSARDAHEQYF	TGCAGTGCTAGAGATGCCCACGAGCAGTACTTC
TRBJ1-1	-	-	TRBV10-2	CASSFSLNRVGGGTEAFF	TGCGCCAGCAGTTTTTCGCTTAACAGGGTAGGAGGAGGGACTGAAGCTTTCTTT
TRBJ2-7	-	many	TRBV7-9	CASSFSGSEQYF	TGTGCCAGCAGCTTCTCCGGATCCGAGCAGTACTTC
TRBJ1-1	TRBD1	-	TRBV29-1	CSVSQGSTTEAFF	TGCAGCGTTTCACAGGGGTCTACCACTGAAGCTTTCTTT
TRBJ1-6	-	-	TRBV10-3	CASSYLDSNHNSPLHF	TGTGCCAGCAGTTACCTGGACAGCAACCATAATTCACCCCTCCACTTT
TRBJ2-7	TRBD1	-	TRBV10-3	CASSDWTGHEQYF	TGTGCCAGCAGTGATTGGACAGGGCACGAGCAGTACTTC
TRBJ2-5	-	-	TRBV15	CATSRDRGRGETQYF	TGTGCCACCAGCAGAGACAGGGGTCGGGGGGAGACCCAGTACTTC
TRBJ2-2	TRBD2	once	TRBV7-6	CAGGLAGGLGGELFF	TGTGCCGGTGGACTAGCGGGAGGATTAGGCGGGGAGCTGTTTTTT
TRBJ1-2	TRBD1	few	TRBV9	CASSVPRGKVASGYTF	TGTGCCAGCAGCGTTCCCAGGGGGAAGGTTGCCTCTGGCTACACCTTC
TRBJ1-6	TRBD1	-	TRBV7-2	CASSHSDRGWNSPLHF	TGTGCCAGCAGCCACAGTGACAGGGGGTGGAATTCACCCCTCCACTTT
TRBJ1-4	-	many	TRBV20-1	CSARVDSNNEKLFF	TGCAGTGCTAGAGTAGACAGTAATAATGAAAAACTGTTTTTT
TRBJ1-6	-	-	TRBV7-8	CASSAGQDNSPLHF	TGTGCCAGCAGCGCGGGACAAGATAATTCACCCCTCCACTTT
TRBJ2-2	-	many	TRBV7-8	CASRLNTGELFF	TGTGCCAGCAGACTGAACACCGGGGAGCTGTTTTTT
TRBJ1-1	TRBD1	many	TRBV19	CASMDRGMAFF	TGTGCCAGTATGGACAGGGGTATGGCTTTCTTT
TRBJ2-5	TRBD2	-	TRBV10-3	CAIMASGGYQETQYF	TGTGCCATCATGGCTAGCGGGGGGTACCAAGAGACCCAGTACTTC
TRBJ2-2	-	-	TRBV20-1	CSAREDTGELFF	TGCAGTGCTAGAGAGGACACCGGGGAGCTGTTTTTT
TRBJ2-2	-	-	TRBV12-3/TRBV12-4	CASSSPERGTPPGELFF	TGTGCCAGCAGTTCTCCCGAAAGGGGTACGCCTCCCGGGGAGCTGTTTTTT
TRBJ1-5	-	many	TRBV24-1	CATSDSGPGLLQPQHF	TGTGCCACCAGTGATTCAGGCCCGGGGTTGTTGCAGCCCCAGCATTTT
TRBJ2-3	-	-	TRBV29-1	CSVVADTSTDTQYF	TGCAGCGTTGTAGCGGATACTAGCACAGATACGCAGTATTTT
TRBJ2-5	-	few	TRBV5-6	CASSLDRGGDVETQYF	TGTGCCAGCAGCTTGGATCGTGGCGGGGACGTGGAGACCCAGTACTTC
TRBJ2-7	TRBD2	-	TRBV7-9	CASTLADNYEQYF	TGTGCCAGCACCCTAGCGGATAACTACGAGCAGTACTTC
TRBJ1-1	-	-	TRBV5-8	CASSLKRGTTEAFF	TGTGCCAGCAGCTTGAAGCGGGGAACCACTGAAGCTTTCTTT
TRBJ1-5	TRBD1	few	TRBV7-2	CASSPDRADQPQHF	TGTGCCAGCAGCCCGGACAGGGCGGATCAGCCCCAGCATTTT
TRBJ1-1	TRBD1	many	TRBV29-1	CSALPRTGGDAEAFF	TGCAGCGCCCTGCCTCGGACAGGTGGGGACGCTGAAGCTTTCTTT
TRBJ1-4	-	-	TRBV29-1	CSGTGSANEKLFF	TGCAGCGGAACAGGGTCGGCAAATGAAAAACTGTTTTTT